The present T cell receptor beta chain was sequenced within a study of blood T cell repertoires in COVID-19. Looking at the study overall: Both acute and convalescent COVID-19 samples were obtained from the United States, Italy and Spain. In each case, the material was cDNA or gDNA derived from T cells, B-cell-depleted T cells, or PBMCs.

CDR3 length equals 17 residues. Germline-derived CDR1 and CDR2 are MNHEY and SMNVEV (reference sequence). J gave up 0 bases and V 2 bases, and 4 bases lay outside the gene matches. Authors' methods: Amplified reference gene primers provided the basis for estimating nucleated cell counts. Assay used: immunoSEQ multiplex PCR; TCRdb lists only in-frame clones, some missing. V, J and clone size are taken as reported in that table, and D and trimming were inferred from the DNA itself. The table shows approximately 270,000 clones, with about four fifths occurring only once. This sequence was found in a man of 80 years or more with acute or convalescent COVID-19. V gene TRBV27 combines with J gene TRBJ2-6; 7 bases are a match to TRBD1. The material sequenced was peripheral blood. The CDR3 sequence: CASSLSTGVSGANVLTF. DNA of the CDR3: TGTGCCAGCAGTTTAAGCACAGGGGTCTCTGGGGCCAACGTCCTGACTTTC.